The 16 T cell receptor beta chains below come from one sample, sequenced in a study of blood T cell repertoires in COVID-19. Method: immunoSEQ multiplex PCR; TCRdb's copy keeps in-frame clones and lacks some. The sample lists around 250,000 clones, around 87% occurring once. The sequenced material came from PBMCs or T cells enriched from blood (not recorded which). These receptors were taken from a woman between 45 and 65 years old who had recovered from COVID-19.

The chain carries TRBV19 and TRBJ2-1; 11 bases are shared with TRBD1. V shed 4 bases and J 5 bases; nucleotides not matched to a gene: 4. Germline V lookup: CDR1 LNHDA, CDR2 SQIVND (reference sequence). The CDR3 covers 15 residues. The DNA of the CDR3 is TGTGCCAGTAGTAGCCGGGACAGGGGGAACAATGAGCAGTTCTTC. The encoded protein is CASSSRDRGNNEQFF.

The rearrangement uses TRBV30 and TRBJ2-3; 11 bases are a match to TRBD2. Looked up from germline, CDR1 is GTSNPN and CDR2 is SVGIG (reference sequence). The CDR3 runs 17 residues. Losses at the gene ends were 2 bases for V and 0 bases for J; bases not matched to a gene: 7. The CDR3 nucleotides are TGTGCCTGGAGTATTTTACGGACTAGCGGGAGCACAGATACGCAGTATTTT. Amino acids: CAWSILRTSGSTDTQYF.

The J gene is TRBJ1-5, the V gene TRBV2, with 7 bases fitting TRBD1. Germline V gives CDR1 SNHLY, CDR2 FYNNEI. CDR3 size: 15 residues. J lost 0 bases, V lost 6 bases, and 5 bases had no gene match. The CDR3 reads CASRLDRDSNQPQHF. In DNA, the CDR3 is TGTGCCAGCAGATTAGACAGGGATAGCAATCAGCCCCAGCATTTT.

A single count supports this clone. CDR3 amino acids: CASSEVDLQGSNYGYTF. In DNA form, the CDR3 reads TGTGCCAGCAGTGAAGTAGACTTACAGGGTTCTAACTATGGCTACACCTTC. The chain uses TRBV25-1 and TRBJ1-2; D perhaps matches TRBD1 (6 bases). Trimming took 2 bases from V and 0 from J, leaving 16 bases between them. There are 17 residues in the CDR3. Germline values: CDR1 MGHDK, CDR2 SYGVNS.

The chain combines TRBV25-1 with TRBJ1-5; 7 bases line up with TRBD1. Germline V gives CDR1 MGHDK, CDR2 SYGVNS. V lost 4 bases to trimming and J lost 7 bases; unmatched junction nucleotides: 4. The CDR3 covers 13 residues. Here the CDR3 DNA reads TGTGCCAGCAGTGTGGCAGGGGGACAGCCCCAGCATTTT. Encoded protein: CASSVAGGQPQHF.

The chain joins TRBV30 to TRBJ1-4; no clear D. CDR1 is GTSNPN and CDR2 is SVGIG in the germline V gene (reference sequence). This CDR3 has 15 residues. Trimming took 5 bases from V and 0 from J, leaving 13 bases between them. The CDR3 DNA is TGTGCCTGGTCTGTACCCAGCGCAACTAATGAAAAACTGTTTTTT. Protein: CAWSVPSATNEKLFF. Drawing the rest from reference TRBV30 and TRBJ1-4, the complete variable domain is SQTIHQWPATLVQPVGSPLSLECTVEGTSNPNLYWYRQAAGRGLQLLFYSVGIGQISSEVPQNLSASRPQDRQFILSSKKLLLSDSGFYLCAWSVPSATNEKLFFGSGTQLSVL.

This chain links TRBV7-3 with TRBJ2-1; 7 nucleotides match TRBD2. Trimming cost V 4 bases and J 6 bases; bases outside gene matches: 12. This CDR3 spans 16 amino acids. Per germline, CDR1 SGHTA and CDR2 FQGTGA. DNA of the CDR3: TGTGCCAGCAGCTCCCCTGGACTAGTTCAACGCAATGAGCAGTTCTTC. Translation gives CASSSPGLVQRNEQFF.

The J gene is TRBJ1-1, the V gene TRBV5-1; possible D gene TRBD1, 5 bases. CDR1 is SGHRS and CDR2 is YFSETQ in the germline V gene. The CDR3 consists of 14 residues. V was cut by 4 bases and J by 3 bases, with 13 bases left in between. This CDR3 is CASSKHQGDTEAFF. In DNA form, the CDR3 reads TGCGCCAGCAGCAAACACCAAGGGGACACTGAAGCTTTCTTT.

V usage is TRBV2 and J usage is TRBJ1-5, with D possibly being TRBD1 (6 bases). Germline V gene data show CDR1 as SNHLY and CDR2 as FYNNEI. The CDR3 totals 13 residues. V was trimmed by 7 bases and J by 4 bases, leaving 11 bases between them. CDR3 loop: CASKWQGNQPQHF. The CDR3 DNA is TGTGCCAGCAAATGGCAGGGGAATCAGCCCCAGCATTTT.

The rearrangement joins TRBV4-3 to TRBJ1-4, with D uncertain. Germline values: CDR1 LGHNA, CDR2 YSLEER. Trimming shortened V by 0 bases and J by 4 bases, and 6 bases separated the two germline ends. The CDR3 contains 14 residues. CDR3 region: CASSQELNNEKLFF. The CDR3 DNA is TGCGCCAGCAGCCAAGAACTGAATAATGAAAAACTGTTTTTT.

The genes are TRBV29-1 and TRBJ1-4; maybe TRBD1 (6 bases). The CDR3 has 13 residues. With 7 bases removed from V and 8 bases from J, the gap between germline ends came to 17 bases. Germline V CDR1 and CDR2: SQVTM, ANQGSEA. The CDR3 sequence: CSGRDTYSEKLFF. DNA for the CDR3: TGCAGCGGCCGGGACACCTATTCCGAAAAACTGTTTTTT.

V is TRBV18 and J is TRBJ2-3; D call uncertain. The CDR3 is 20 residues long. V lost 2 bases and J 1 base, leaving 25 bases between the germline ends. Germline loops: CDR1 KGHSH, CDR2 LQKENI. In DNA form, the CDR3 reads TGTGCCAGCTCACCAAGTTTTGGGCTTTCTACTCCTCTGGGCACAGATACGCAGTATTTT. It codes for CASSPSFGLSTPLGTDTQYF. Full variable domain (outside the CDR3, taken from reference TRBV18 and TRBJ2-3): NAGVMQNPRHLVRRRGQEARLRCSPMKGHSHVYWYRQLPEEGLKFMVYLQKENIIDESGMPKERFSAEFPKEGPSILRIQQVVRGDSAAYFCASSPSFGLSTPLGTDTQYFGPGTRLTVL.

The rearrangement joins TRBV4-2 to TRBJ2-3; D unresolved. The germline V gene has CDR1 LGHNA and CDR2 YNFKEQ. With 0 bases removed from V and 5 bases from J, the gap between germline ends came to 9 bases. The CDR3 sequence is 14 residues long. For the CDR3, the DNA is TGTGCCAGCAGCCAAGATACTCAACGAGATACGCAGTATTTT. Amino acid sequence: CASSQDTQRDTQYF.

The chain links TRBV6-5 to TRBJ2-7, with TRBD1 identical over 8 bases. CDR1 is MNHEY and CDR2 is SVGAGI in the germline V gene. V lost 6 bases and J lost 3; bases outside the gene matches: 4. The CDR3 is 13 residues long. Here the CDR3 reads CASRPDRGYEQYF. In nucleotides, the CDR3 is TGTGCCAGCAGACCCGACAGGGGCTACGAGCAGTACTTC.

With regard to this clone: At one boundary the junction diverges from the germline segment, which might be a read error. The chain has TRBV14 and TRBJ1-3; D gene uncertain. CDR1 is SGHDN and CDR2 is FVKESK in the germline V gene. The CDR3 totals 14 residues. The CDR3 region has the DNA TGTGCCAGCAGCCAAGTCAGTCCTGGCAACACCATATATTTT. It translates to CASSQVSPGNTIYF.

V usage is TRBV24-1 and J usage is TRBJ1-2; a weak D match, TRBD1 (5 bases). Between the trimmed V and J ends, which lost 2 bases and 5 bases, there was a span of 8 bases. This CDR3 is built from 13 residues. From germline, CDR1 is KGHDR and CDR2 SFDVKD. The CDR3: CATSDSQGYGYTF. In nucleotides, the CDR3 is TGTGCCACCAGTGATTCTCAGGGATATGGCTACACCTTC.